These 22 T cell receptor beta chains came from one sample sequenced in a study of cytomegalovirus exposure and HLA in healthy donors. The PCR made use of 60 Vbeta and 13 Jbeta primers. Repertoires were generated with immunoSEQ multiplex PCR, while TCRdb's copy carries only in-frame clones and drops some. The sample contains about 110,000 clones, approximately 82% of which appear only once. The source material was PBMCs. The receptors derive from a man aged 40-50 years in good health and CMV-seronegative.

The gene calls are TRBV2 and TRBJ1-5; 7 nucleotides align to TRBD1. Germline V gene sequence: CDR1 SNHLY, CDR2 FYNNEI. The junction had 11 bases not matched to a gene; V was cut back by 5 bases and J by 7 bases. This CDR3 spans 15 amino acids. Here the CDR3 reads CASSSLGGAGQPQHF. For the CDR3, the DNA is TGTGCCAGCAGTTCGTTAGGGGGCGCGGGGCAGCCCCAGCATTTT.

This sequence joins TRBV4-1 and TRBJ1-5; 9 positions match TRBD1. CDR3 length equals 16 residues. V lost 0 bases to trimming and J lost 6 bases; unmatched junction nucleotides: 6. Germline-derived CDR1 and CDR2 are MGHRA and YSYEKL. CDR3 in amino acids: CASSQDPGQGFQPQHF. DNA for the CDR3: TGCGCCAGCAGCCAAGACCCGGGACAGGGTTTTCAGCCCCAGCATTTT.

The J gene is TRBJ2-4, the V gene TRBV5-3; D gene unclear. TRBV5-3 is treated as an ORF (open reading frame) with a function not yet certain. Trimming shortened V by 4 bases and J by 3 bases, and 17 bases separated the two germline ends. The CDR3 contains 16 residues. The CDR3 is CARSAGSQCFKNIQYF. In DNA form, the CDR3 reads TGTGCCAGAAGCGCCGGTAGCCAGTGTTTCAAAAACATTCAGTACTTC.

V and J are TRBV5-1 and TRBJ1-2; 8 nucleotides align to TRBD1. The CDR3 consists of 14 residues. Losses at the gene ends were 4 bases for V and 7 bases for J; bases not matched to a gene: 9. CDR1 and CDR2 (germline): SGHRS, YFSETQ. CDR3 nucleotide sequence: TGCGCCAGCAGCCAACAAGGGACAGGAGGTGGCTACACCTTC. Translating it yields CASSQQGTGGGYTF.

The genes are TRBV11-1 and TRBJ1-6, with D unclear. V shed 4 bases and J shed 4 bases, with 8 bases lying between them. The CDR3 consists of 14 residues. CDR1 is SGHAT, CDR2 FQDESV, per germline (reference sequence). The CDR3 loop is CASSYDGYNSPLHF. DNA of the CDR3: TGTGCCAGCAGCTACGACGGGTATAATTCACCCCTCCACTTT.

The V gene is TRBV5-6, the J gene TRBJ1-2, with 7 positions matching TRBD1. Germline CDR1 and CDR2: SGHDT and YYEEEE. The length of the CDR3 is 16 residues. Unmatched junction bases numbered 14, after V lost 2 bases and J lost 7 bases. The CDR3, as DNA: TGTGCCAGCAGCTTTTACGACAGGGATAGAACTGGTGGCTACACCTTC. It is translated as CASSFYDRDRTGGYTF.

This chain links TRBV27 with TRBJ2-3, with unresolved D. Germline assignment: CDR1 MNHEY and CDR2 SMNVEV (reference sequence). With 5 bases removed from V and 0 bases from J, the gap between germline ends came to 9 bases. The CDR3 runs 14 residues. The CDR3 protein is CASSIHSSTDTQYF. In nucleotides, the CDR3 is TGTGCCAGCAGTATCCACTCTAGCACAGATACGCAGTATTTT.

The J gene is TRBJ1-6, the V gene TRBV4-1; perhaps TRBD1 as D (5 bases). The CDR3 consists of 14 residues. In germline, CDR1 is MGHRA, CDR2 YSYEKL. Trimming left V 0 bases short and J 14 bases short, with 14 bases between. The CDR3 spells CASSQDWGPTSLHF. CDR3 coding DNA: TGCGCCAGCAGCCAAGATTGGGGCCCTACATCCCTCCACTTT.

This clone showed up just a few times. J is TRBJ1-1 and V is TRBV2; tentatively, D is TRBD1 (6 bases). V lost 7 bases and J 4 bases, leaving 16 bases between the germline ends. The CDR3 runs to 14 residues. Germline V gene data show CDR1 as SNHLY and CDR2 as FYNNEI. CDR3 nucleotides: TGTGCCAGCATACGGGATGGGGGCGGCACTGAAGCTTTCTTT. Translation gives CASIRDGGGTEAFF.

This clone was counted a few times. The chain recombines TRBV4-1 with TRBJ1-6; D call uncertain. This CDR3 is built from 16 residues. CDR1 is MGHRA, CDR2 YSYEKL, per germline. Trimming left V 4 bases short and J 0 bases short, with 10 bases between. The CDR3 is CASSPEQPSYNSPLHF. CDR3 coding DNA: TGCGCCAGCAGCCCCGAACAGCCCTCCTATAATTCACCCCTCCACTTT.

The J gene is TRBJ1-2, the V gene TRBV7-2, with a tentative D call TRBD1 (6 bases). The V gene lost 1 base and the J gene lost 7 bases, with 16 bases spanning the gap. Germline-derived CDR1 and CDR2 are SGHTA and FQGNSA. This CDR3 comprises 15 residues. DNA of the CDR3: TGTGCCAGCAGCTTAGTGGCGGTACAGGGTGGTGGCTACACCTTC. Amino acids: CASSLVAVQGGGYTF.

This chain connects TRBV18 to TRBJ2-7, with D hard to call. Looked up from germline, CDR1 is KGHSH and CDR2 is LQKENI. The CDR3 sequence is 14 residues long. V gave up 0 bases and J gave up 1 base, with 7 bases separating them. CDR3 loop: CASSPPGISYEQYF. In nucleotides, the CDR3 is TGTGCCAGCTCACCACCGGGCATTTCCTACGAGCAGTACTTC.

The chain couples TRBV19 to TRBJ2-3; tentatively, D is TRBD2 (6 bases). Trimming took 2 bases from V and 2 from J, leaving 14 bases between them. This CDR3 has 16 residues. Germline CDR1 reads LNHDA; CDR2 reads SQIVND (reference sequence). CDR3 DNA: TGTGCCAGTAGTATACGAGAGGCGGGAATCACAGATACGCAGTATTTT. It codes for CASSIREAGITDTQYF.

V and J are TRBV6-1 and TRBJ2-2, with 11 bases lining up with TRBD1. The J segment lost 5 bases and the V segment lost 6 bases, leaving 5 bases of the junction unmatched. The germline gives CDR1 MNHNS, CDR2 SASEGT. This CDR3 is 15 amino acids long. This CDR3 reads CASRTDRGLTGELFF. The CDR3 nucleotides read TGTGCCAGCAGGACGGACAGGGGGCTAACCGGGGAGCTGTTTTTT.

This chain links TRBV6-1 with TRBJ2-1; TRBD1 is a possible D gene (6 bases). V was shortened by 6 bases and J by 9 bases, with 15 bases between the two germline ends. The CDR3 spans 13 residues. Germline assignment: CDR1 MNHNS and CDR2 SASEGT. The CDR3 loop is CASSGTGQGEQFF. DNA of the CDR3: TGTGCCAGCAGCGGAACGGGACAAGGTGAGCAGTTCTTC.

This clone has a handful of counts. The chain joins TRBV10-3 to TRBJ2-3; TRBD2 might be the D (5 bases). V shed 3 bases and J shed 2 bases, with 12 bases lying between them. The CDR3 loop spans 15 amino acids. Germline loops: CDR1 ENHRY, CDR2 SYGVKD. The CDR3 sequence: CAISDGLASTDTQYF. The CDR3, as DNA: TGTGCCATCAGTGATGGTCTAGCCTCCACAGATACGCAGTATTTT.

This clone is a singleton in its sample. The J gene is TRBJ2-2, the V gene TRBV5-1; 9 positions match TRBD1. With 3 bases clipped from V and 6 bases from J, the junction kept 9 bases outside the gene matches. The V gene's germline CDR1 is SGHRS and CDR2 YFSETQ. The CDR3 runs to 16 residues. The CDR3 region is CASSYPDRGDPGELFF. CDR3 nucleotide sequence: TGCGCCAGCAGCTATCCGGACAGGGGAGACCCCGGGGAGCTGTTTTTT. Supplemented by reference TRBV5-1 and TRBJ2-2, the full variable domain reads KAGVTQTPRYLIKTRGQQVTLSCSPISGHRSVSWYQQTPGQGLQFLFEYFSETQRNKGNFPGRFSGRQFSNSRSEMNVSTLELGDSALYLCASSYPDRGDPGELFFGEGSRLTVL.

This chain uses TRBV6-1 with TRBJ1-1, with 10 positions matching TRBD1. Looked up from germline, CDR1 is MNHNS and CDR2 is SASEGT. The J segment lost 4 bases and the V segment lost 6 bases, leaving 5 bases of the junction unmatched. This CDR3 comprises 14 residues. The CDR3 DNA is TGTGCCAGCAGGGGCTGGGACAGGGGCACTGAAGCTTTCTTT. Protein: CASRGWDRGTEAFF.

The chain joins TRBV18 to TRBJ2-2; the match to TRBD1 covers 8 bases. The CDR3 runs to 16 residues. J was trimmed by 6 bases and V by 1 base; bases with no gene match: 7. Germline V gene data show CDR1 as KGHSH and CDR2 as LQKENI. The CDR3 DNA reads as TGTGCCAGCTCACCACTACAGGGGGACGTGTCCGGGGAGCTGTTTTTT. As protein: CASSPLQGDVSGELFF. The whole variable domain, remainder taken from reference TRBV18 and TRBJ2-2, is NAGVMQNPRHLVRRRGQEARLRCSPMKGHSHVYWYRQLPEEGLKFMVYLQKENIIDESGMPKERFSAEFPKEGPSILRIQQVVRGDSAAYFCASSPLQGDVSGELFFGEGSRLTVL.

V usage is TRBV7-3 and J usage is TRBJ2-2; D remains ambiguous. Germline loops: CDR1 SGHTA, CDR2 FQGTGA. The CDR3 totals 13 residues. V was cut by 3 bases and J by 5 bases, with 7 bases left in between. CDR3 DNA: TGTGCCAGCAGCTTCACTACTACCGGGGAGCTGTTTTTT. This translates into CASSFTTTGELFF.

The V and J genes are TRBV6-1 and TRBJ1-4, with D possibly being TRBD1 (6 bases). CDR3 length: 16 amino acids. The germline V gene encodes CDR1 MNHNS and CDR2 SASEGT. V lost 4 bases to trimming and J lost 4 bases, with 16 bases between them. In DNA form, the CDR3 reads TGTGCCAGCAGTGTTCGGACCGGGGGGCTTAATGAAAAACTGTTTTTT. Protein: CASSVRTGGLNEKLFF.

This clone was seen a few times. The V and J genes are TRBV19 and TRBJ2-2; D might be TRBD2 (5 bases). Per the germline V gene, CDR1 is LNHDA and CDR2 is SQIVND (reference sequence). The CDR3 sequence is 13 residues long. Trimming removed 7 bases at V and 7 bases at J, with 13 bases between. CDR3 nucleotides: TGTGCCAGTAAAAAAAGCGGCGGCGGGGAGCTGTTTTTT. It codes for CASKKSGGGELFF.